The present T cell receptor (beta chain) was sequenced within a study of T cells in Graves' hyperthyroidism and ophthalmopathy. TCR beta CDR3 sequences were amplified from RNA transcripts. The HTBI set primed first-round TCR CDR3 RT-PCR. Each CDR3 protein is one row after TCRdb ran MiXCR on the multiplex PCR reads. The table has approximately 400,000 distinct CDR3 sequences, over 15% seen once. This CDR3 region has 14 residues. Between the trimmed V and J ends, which lost 5 bases and 0 bases, there was a span of 10 bases. Germline V gene sequence: CDR1 SGHVS, CDR2 FNYEAQ. This clonotype occurred many times.

The chain is built from TRBV7-6 and TRBJ1-1; D is uncertain. The receptor was derived from a woman under 30 with Graves' hyperthyroidism. Sequenced input: blood. CDR3 DNA sequence: TGTGCCAGCAGCCAAGGACCCATGAACACTGAAGCTTTCTTT. This codes for CASSQGPMNTEAFF.